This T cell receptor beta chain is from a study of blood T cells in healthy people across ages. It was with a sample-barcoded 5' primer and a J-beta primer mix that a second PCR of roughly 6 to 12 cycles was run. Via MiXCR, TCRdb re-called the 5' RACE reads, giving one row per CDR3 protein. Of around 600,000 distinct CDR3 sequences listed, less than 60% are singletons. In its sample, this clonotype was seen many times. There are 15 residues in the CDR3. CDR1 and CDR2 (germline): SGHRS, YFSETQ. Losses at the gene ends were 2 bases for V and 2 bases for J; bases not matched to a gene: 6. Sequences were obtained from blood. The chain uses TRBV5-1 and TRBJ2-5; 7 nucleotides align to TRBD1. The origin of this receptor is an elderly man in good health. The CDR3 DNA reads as TGCGCCAGCAGCTTATGGGGACAGATTCAAGAGACCCAGTACTTC. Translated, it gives CASSLWGQIQETQYF.